Listed here are 8 T cell receptor beta chains from one sample, sequenced in a study of CD8 T cells in ankylosing spondylitis. TCRdb analysed the 5' RACE reads with MiXCR anew, one entry per CDR3 protein. The sample holds a few hundred thousand distinct CDR3 sequences, roughly 20% seen once. The material sequenced was blood, either unsorted or a sorted T cell fraction (not recorded which). The origin of the receptors is a female donor with ankylosing spondylitis or in good health (not recorded which).

This clonotype has only a few counts. The chain links TRBV7-2 to TRBJ2-7; perhaps TRBD2 as D (6 bases). The V and J ends lost 5 bases and 6 bases respectively, with 11 bases between them. The CDR3 loop spans 12 amino acids. In germline, CDR1 is SGHTA, CDR2 FQGNSA. The CDR3 nucleotides read TGTGCCAGCAGCCGGGGGTGGGGCGAGCAGTACTTC. As protein: CASSRGWGEQYF.

This clonotype has at least ten counts. The chain recombines TRBV29-1 with TRBJ2-3; 7 bases are shared with TRBD2. This CDR3 contains 15 residues. Trimming removed 3 bases from V and 6 bases from J; junction bases left unmatched: 12. Germline CDR1 is SQVTM and CDR2 is ANQGSEA. The CDR3 reads CSVERLAERGDTQYF. The CDR3 DNA is TGCAGCGTTGAGCGACTAGCAGAACGGGGGGATACGCAGTATTTT.

The table lists this clonotype with a few counts. The chain combines TRBV20-1 with TRBJ2-4, with D possibly called TRBD1 or TRBD2 (5 bases each). Germline CDR1 is DFQATT and CDR2 is SNEGSKA (reference sequence). V was clipped by 6 bases and J by 8 bases, with 14 bases between them. The CDR3 has 12 residues. CDR3 residues: CSAGPGPDIQYF. As DNA, the CDR3 is TGCAGTGCGGGACCGGGTCCGGACATTCAGTACTTC.

The chain carries TRBV6-2 or TRBV6-3 and TRBJ1-4; D gene uncertain. Germline V lookup: CDR1 MNHEY, CDR2 SVGEGT. The CDR3 contains 12 residues. V lost 5 bases to trimming and J lost 4 bases, with 5 bases between them. CDR3 sequence reads: CASSRSNEKLFF. Here the CDR3 DNA reads TGTGCCAGCAGTCGGAGTAATGAAAAACTGTTTTTT.

This clonotype has just a few counts. This chain links TRBV5-6 with TRBJ1-4; weak D call: TRBD1 (6 bases). The germline V gene encodes CDR1 SGHDT and CDR2 YYEEEE. With 4 bases removed from V and 6 bases from J, the gap between germline ends came to 16 bases. The CDR3 has 15 amino acids. CDR3 residues: CASSQFNREDEKLFF. The CDR3 nucleotides read TGTGCCAGCAGCCAATTCAACAGGGAAGATGAAAAACTGTTTTTT.

This clonotype showed up just a few times. As DNA, the CDR3 is TGTGCCAGCAGCGTAGCTGGCAGCCTGGCCACTGAAGCTTTCTTT. It translates to CASSVAGSLATEAFF. The chain uses TRBV9 and TRBJ1-1; D unresolved. Per the germline V gene, CDR1 is SGDLS and CDR2 is YYNGEE. V lost 0 bases to trimming and J lost 4 bases, with 13 bases between them. The CDR3 is made up of 15 amino acids.

J is TRBJ2-5 and V is TRBV6-2 or TRBV6-3; D is possibly TRBD1 (6 bases). CDR1 and CDR2 from the germline V gene are MNHEY and SVGEGT. CDR3 length equals 13 residues. Trimming took off 6 bases at V and 2 bases at J, with 10 bases between the two ends. The DNA of the CDR3 is TGTGCCAGCAGACCCAGGGGTCAAGAGACCCAGTACTTC. It encodes CASRPRGQETQYF.

The chain employs TRBV20-1 and TRBJ1-1; D is unresolved. This CDR3 region has 11 residues. CDR1 and CDR2 (germline): DFQATT, SNEGSKA (reference sequence). The V and J ends lost 3 bases and 8 bases respectively, with 10 bases between them. The CDR3 nucleotides are TGCAGTGCTAGTAGGACGGCAGAAGCTTTCTTT. Its protein is CSASRTAEAFF.